A selection of T cell receptor beta chains follows, all from one sample in a study of shared T cell receptors in the human thymus. Using immunoSEQ multiplex PCR, the repertoire was profiled, and TCRdb retains in-frame clones only, with some absent. Among hundreds of thousands of clones listed, roughly 90% were seen once. The sample was also linked to a second study, of human thymus T cells.

The sample comprised thymocytes. The receptors originated from a boy younger than two with a congenital heart defect. Each CDR3 is given with its conserved first and last residue. The order of the fields is CDR3 length, J gene, clone size, V gene, D gene, CDR3 protein, CDR3 DNA. D genes are given only for firm matches. Size values are once, few and many counts, or a class for expanded clones, and some rows have none.

CDR3 length: 17
J gene: TRBJ1-1
clone size: NA
V gene: TRBV27
D gene: TRBD1
CDR3 protein: CASVSTGTGVHNTEAFF
CDR3 DNA: TGTGCCAGCGTTAGTACCGGGACAGGGGTACATAACACTGAAGCTTTCTTT

CDR3 length: 19
J gene: TRBJ2-1
clone size: NA
V gene: TRBV12-5
D gene: TRBD2
CDR3 protein: CASGLVRQFGGEFYNEQFF
CDR3 DNA: TGTGCTAGTGGTTTGGTACGCCAGTTTGGGGGGGAATTCTACAATGAGCAGTTCTTC

CDR3 length: 11
J gene: TRBJ2-3
clone size: NA
V gene: TRBV28
D gene: NA
CDR3 protein: CASGEAYTQYF
CDR3 DNA: TGTGCCAGCGGTGAGGCCTATACGCAGTATTTT

CDR3 length: 13
J gene: TRBJ1-2
clone size: NA
V gene: TRBV25-1
D gene: NA
CDR3 protein: CASSDLDSYGYTF
CDR3 DNA: TGTGCCAGCAGTGACTTAGACAGCTATGGCTACACCTTC

CDR3 length: 15
J gene: TRBJ2-1
clone size: NA
V gene: TRBV10-1
D gene: NA
CDR3 protein: CASREQGKIGNEQFF
CDR3 DNA: TGCGCCAGCAGGGAACAGGGTAAGATCGGGAATGAGCAGTTCTTC

CDR3 length: 16
J gene: TRBJ2-3
clone size: NA
V gene: TRBV29-1
D gene: TRBD2
CDR3 protein: CSVPGTSGRGTDTQYF
CDR3 DNA: TGCAGCGTTCCAGGGACTAGCGGGAGGGGTACAGATACGCAGTATTTT

CDR3 length: 13
J gene: TRBJ2-1
clone size: NA
V gene: TRBV19
D gene: NA
CDR3 protein: CASTSHPGVEQFF
CDR3 DNA: TGTGCCAGTACCTCCCACCCGGGGGTTGAGCAGTTCTTC

CDR3 length: 16
J gene: TRBJ2-7
clone size: NA
V gene: TRBV7-2
D gene: NA
CDR3 protein: CASSLAPGLPSYEQYF
CDR3 DNA: TGTGCCAGCAGCTTGGCCCCCGGACTACCCTCCTACGAGCAGTACTTC

CDR3 length: 20
J gene: TRBJ2-2
clone size: NA
V gene: TRBV27
D gene: NA
CDR3 protein: CASSAGTGYILAGPTGELFF
CDR3 DNA: TGTGCCAGCAGTGCCGGGACAGGGTATATACTAGCGGGCCCCACCGGGGAGCTGTTTTTT

CDR3 length: 16
J gene: TRBJ2-4
clone size: NA
V gene: TRBV4-3
D gene: NA
CDR3 protein: CASSQGTPSGKNIQYF
CDR3 DNA: TGCGCCAGCAGCCAAGGGACTCCTTCGGGCAAAAACATTCAGTACTTC

CDR3 length: 15
J gene: TRBJ1-2
clone size: NA
V gene: TRBV5-6
D gene: NA
CDR3 protein: CASSFDRQAGYGYTF
CDR3 DNA: TGTGCCAGCAGCTTCGACCGACAGGCCGGCTATGGCTACACCTTC

CDR3 length: 11
J gene: TRBJ2-4
clone size: few
V gene: TRBV19
D gene: NA
CDR3 protein: CATVAKNIQYF
CDR3 DNA: TGTGCCACGGTAGCCAAAAACATTCAGTACTTC

CDR3 length: 16
J gene: TRBJ1-2
clone size: few
V gene: TRBV7-8
D gene: NA
CDR3 protein: CASSLRPLVTPYGYTF
CDR3 DNA: TGTGCCAGCAGCTTACGTCCCCTGGTGACTCCCTATGGCTACACCTTC

CDR3 length: 14
J gene: TRBJ1-5
clone size: once
V gene: TRBV19
D gene: TRBD1
CDR3 protein: CASSIWDRRQPQHF
CDR3 DNA: TGTGCCAGTAGTATTTGGGACAGGCGCCAGCCCCAGCATTTT

CDR3 length: 14
J gene: TRBJ2-1
clone size: NA
V gene: TRBV14
D gene: TRBD2
CDR3 protein: CASSRTRTNNEQFF
CDR3 DNA: TGTGCCAGCAGCCGGACTAGGACAAACAATGAGCAGTTCTTC

CDR3 length: 15
J gene: TRBJ2-1
clone size: once
V gene: TRBV5-1
D gene: TRBD1
CDR3 protein: CASSRDRGDCNEQFF
CDR3 DNA: TGCGCCAGCAGCCGGGACAGGGGGGATTGCAATGAGCAGTTCTTC

CDR3 length: 17
J gene: TRBJ1-5
clone size: NA
V gene: TRBV28
D gene: TRBD1
CDR3 protein: CASSLGAYLQGDQPQHF
CDR3 DNA: TGTGCCAGCAGTTTGGGGGCCTACCTTCAGGGGGATCAGCCCCAGCATTTT

CDR3 length: 17
J gene: TRBJ2-3
clone size: NA
V gene: TRBV7-9
D gene: TRBD2
CDR3 protein: CASRASSSGSRTDTQYF
CDR3 DNA: TGTGCCAGCAGGGCTAGCTCTAGCGGGAGCCGCACAGATACGCAGTATTTT

CDR3 length: 15
J gene: TRBJ2-5
clone size: NA
V gene: TRBV15
D gene: NA
CDR3 protein: CATSRGSVVKETQYF
CDR3 DNA: TGTGCCACCAGCAGAGGGTCAGTTGTTAAAGAGACCCAGTACTTC

CDR3 length: 17
J gene: TRBJ2-3
clone size: NA
V gene: TRBV21-1
D gene: NA
CDR3 protein: CASSQGLAGKRTDTQYF
CDR3 DNA: TGTGCCAGCAGTCAAGGACTAGCGGGGAAACGCACAGATACGCAGTATTTT

CDR3 length: 17
J gene: TRBJ2-7
clone size: NA
V gene: TRBV5-4
D gene: TRBD2
CDR3 protein: CASSSARSGRAIDEQYF
CDR3 DNA: TGTGCCAGCAGCTCAGCTCGGAGCGGGAGGGCCATCGACGAGCAGTACTTC

CDR3 length: 15
J gene: TRBJ1-2
clone size: NA
V gene: TRBV6-5
D gene: NA
CDR3 protein: CASSYSPGSNYGYTF
CDR3 DNA: TGTGCCAGCAGTTACTCACCAGGAAGCAACTATGGCTACACCTTC

CDR3 length: 16
J gene: TRBJ2-7
clone size: NA
V gene: TRBV6-1
D gene: NA
CDR3 protein: CASSEELKTESYEQYF
CDR3 DNA: TGTGCCAGCAGTGAAGAGTTGAAAACAGAATCCTACGAGCAGTACTTC

CDR3 length: 16
J gene: TRBJ2-1
clone size: NA
V gene: TRBV5-1
D gene: TRBD1
CDR3 protein: CASSSGSDRVYNEQFF
CDR3 DNA: TGCGCCAGCAGCAGCGGATCTGACAGGGTCTACAATGAGCAGTTCTTC

CDR3 length: 13
J gene: TRBJ1-5
clone size: NA
V gene: TRBV27
D gene: TRBD1
CDR3 protein: CAHLGQRNQPQHF
CDR3 DNA: TGTGCCCATTTGGGACAGCGAAATCAGCCCCAGCATTTT

CDR3 length: 16
J gene: TRBJ1-5
clone size: NA
V gene: TRBV7-6
D gene: NA
CDR3 protein: CASSLAPRGKVQPQHF
CDR3 DNA: TGTGCCAGCAGCTTAGCGCCCAGGGGAAAAGTTCAGCCCCAGCATTTT

CDR3 length: 13
J gene: TRBJ2-7
clone size: NA
V gene: TRBV5-1
D gene: TRBD1
CDR3 protein: CASGNRGLYEQYF
CDR3 DNA: TGCGCCAGCGGCAACAGGGGGCTCTACGAGCAGTACTTC

CDR3 length: 14
J gene: TRBJ2-5
clone size: NA
V gene: TRBV9
D gene: TRBD2
CDR3 protein: CASSSGDKGETQYF
CDR3 DNA: TGTGCCAGCAGCAGCGGGGATAAGGGCGAGACCCAGTACTTC

CDR3 length: 15
J gene: TRBJ2-7
clone size: NA
V gene: TRBV5-1
D gene: TRBD1
CDR3 protein: CASSPNRGRGDEQYF
CDR3 DNA: TGCGCCAGCAGCCCGAACAGGGGGCGCGGGGACGAGCAGTACTTC

CDR3 length: 16
J gene: TRBJ2-7
clone size: NA
V gene: TRBV29-1
D gene: TRBD1
CDR3 protein: CSVSQINRDRPYEQYF
CDR3 DNA: TGCAGCGTTTCGCAGATTAACCGGGACAGACCGTACGAGCAGTACTTC

CDR3 length: 18
J gene: TRBJ1-4
clone size: NA
V gene: TRBV28
D gene: NA
CDR3 protein: CASSHPGTITSTNEKLFF
CDR3 DNA: TGTGCCAGCAGCCACCCGGGGACAATCACTTCAACTAATGAAAAACTGTTTTTT

CDR3 length: 13
J gene: TRBJ2-1
clone size: NA
V gene: TRBV10-1
D gene: NA
CDR3 protein: CASSREGPNEQFF
CDR3 DNA: TGCGCCAGCAGCCGAGAGGGCCCTAATGAGCAGTTCTTC

CDR3 length: 18
J gene: TRBJ1-5
clone size: NA
V gene: TRBV30
D gene: TRBD1
CDR3 protein: CAWSAPGQGPFVYQPQHF
CDR3 DNA: TGTGCCTGGAGTGCCCCGGGACAGGGGCCATTCGTCTATCAGCCCCAGCATTTT

CDR3 length: 15
J gene: TRBJ1-5
clone size: NA
V gene: TRBV28
D gene: NA
CDR3 protein: CASTRGRDSNQPQHF
CDR3 DNA: TGTGCCAGCACCCGCGGGAGGGATAGCAATCAGCCCCAGCATTTT

CDR3 length: 21
J gene: TRBJ2-1
clone size: NA
V gene: TRBV14
D gene: NA
CDR3 protein: CASSQERGGVWGFGSYNEQFF
CDR3 DNA: TGTGCCAGCAGCCAAGAAAGGGGAGGAGTATGGGGTTTTGGTTCCTACAATGAGCAGTTCTTC

CDR3 length: 16
J gene: TRBJ2-7
clone size: NA
V gene: TRBV28
D gene: TRBD2
CDR3 protein: CASSLFASGRVAEQYF
CDR3 DNA: TGTGCCAGCAGTTTATTCGCGAGCGGGAGGGTCGCCGAGCAGTACTTC

CDR3 length: 19
J gene: TRBJ1-5
clone size: NA
V gene: TRBV10-3
D gene: TRBD1
CDR3 protein: CAISAWDRGHVTRNQPQHF
CDR3 DNA: TGTGCCATCAGTGCTTGGGACAGGGGGCACGTAACGCGCAATCAGCCCCAGCATTTT

CDR3 length: 15
J gene: TRBJ1-5
clone size: NA
V gene: TRBV9
D gene: NA
CDR3 protein: CASSPGTESNQPQHF
CDR3 DNA: TGTGCCAGCAGCCCTGGTACGGAGAGCAATCAGCCCCAGCATTTT

CDR3 length: 14
J gene: TRBJ2-1
clone size: NA
V gene: TRBV5-1
D gene: TRBD2
CDR3 protein: CASRVAGPYNEQFF
CDR3 DNA: TGCGCCAGCAGGGTAGCGGGACCCTACAATGAGCAGTTCTTC

CDR3 length: 14
J gene: TRBJ2-3
clone size: NA
V gene: TRBV7-2
D gene: NA
CDR3 protein: CASSHLKSTDTQYF
CDR3 DNA: TGTGCCAGCAGCCACCTAAAGAGCACAGATACGCAGTATTTT

CDR3 length: 18
J gene: TRBJ2-2
clone size: NA
V gene: TRBV19
D gene: TRBD1
CDR3 protein: CASSSAGTGLGNTGELFF
CDR3 DNA: TGTGCCAGTAGTTCCGCCGGGACAGGGCTTGGGAACACCGGGGAGCTGTTTTTT

CDR3 length: 14
J gene: TRBJ2-7
clone size: NA
V gene: TRBV4-3
D gene: NA
CDR3 protein: CASSPLGGSYEQYF
CDR3 DNA: TGCGCCAGCAGCCCCTTGGGGGGATCCTACGAGCAGTACTTC

CDR3 length: 13
J gene: TRBJ1-2
clone size: NA
V gene: TRBV5-1
D gene: NA
CDR3 protein: CASSLEFGGGYTF
CDR3 DNA: TGCGCCAGCAGCTTGGAATTCGGAGGAGGCTACACCTTC

CDR3 length: 13
J gene: TRBJ2-1
clone size: NA
V gene: TRBV9
D gene: NA
CDR3 protein: CASSGNRGNEQFF
CDR3 DNA: TGTGCCAGCAGCGGGAATAGAGGAAATGAGCAGTTCTTC

CDR3 length: 19
J gene: TRBJ2-7
clone size: NA
V gene: TRBV7-2
D gene: TRBD1
CDR3 protein: CASSSPPGKQGYGGYEQYF
CDR3 DNA: TGTGCCAGCAGCTCACCTCCCGGGAAACAGGGGTATGGGGGCTACGAGCAGTACTTC

CDR3 length: 13
J gene: TRBJ2-2
clone size: once
V gene: TRBV7-9
D gene: NA
CDR3 protein: CASSPSHTGELFF
CDR3 DNA: TGTGCCAGCAGCCCATCCCACACCGGGGAGCTGTTTTTT

CDR3 length: 14
J gene: TRBJ2-5
clone size: NA
V gene: TRBV7-2
D gene: TRBD2
CDR3 protein: CASSLEASGETQYF
CDR3 DNA: TGTGCCAGCAGCTTAGAGGCTAGCGGCGAGACCCAGTACTTC

CDR3 length: 14
J gene: TRBJ1-1
clone size: NA
V gene: TRBV10-3
D gene: NA
CDR3 protein: CAISKDTLNTEAFF
CDR3 DNA: TGTGCCATCAGTAAGGACACCTTGAACACTGAAGCTTTCTTT

CDR3 length: 15
J gene: TRBJ2-7
clone size: NA
V gene: TRBV27
D gene: TRBD1
CDR3 protein: CASSLLGTGDYEQYF
CDR3 DNA: TGTGCCAGCAGTTTATTGGGGACAGGGGACTACGAGCAGTACTTC